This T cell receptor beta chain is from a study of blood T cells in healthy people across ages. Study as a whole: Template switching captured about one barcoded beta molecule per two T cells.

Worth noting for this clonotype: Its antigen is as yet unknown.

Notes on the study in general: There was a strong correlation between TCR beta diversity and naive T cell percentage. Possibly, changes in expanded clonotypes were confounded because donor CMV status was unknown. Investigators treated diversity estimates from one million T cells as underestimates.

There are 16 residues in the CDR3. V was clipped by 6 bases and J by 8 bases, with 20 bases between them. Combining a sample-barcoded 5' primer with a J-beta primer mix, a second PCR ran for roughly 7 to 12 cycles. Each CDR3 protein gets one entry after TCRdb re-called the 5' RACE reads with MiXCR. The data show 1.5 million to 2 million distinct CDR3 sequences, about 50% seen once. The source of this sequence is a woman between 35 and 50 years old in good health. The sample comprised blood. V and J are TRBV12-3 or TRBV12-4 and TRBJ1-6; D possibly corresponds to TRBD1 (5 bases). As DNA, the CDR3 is TGTGCCAGCAGACCCAACAAGGGACCTCTTGATTCACCCCTCCACTTT. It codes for CASRPNKGPLDSPLHF.